The entry below describes one T cell receptor beta chain. Its target is unknown. This specimen comes from a study of blood T cells in healthy people across ages. Findings and limits, study-wide: Versus aged donors, long-lived donors had higher diversity and more naive CD4+ cells.

Sample-barcoded 5' priming and a J-beta primer mix drove a second PCR of roughly 6 to 12 cycles. Tagging of each cDNA molecule was performed by a template-switch adaptor with 12 random nucleotides. One entry per CDR3 protein, called by TCRdb with MiXCR from the 5' RACE reads. There are over 550,000 distinct CDR3 sequences in the sample; about 30% occur only once, and 15% to 18% lies in the top ten. Germline CDR1 reads SQVTM; CDR2 reads ANQGSEA. This CDR3 is built from 13 residues. V dropped 2 bases and J dropped 8 bases, with 13 bases sitting between them. Input material: blood. The sequence came from an elderly woman in good health. The chain is built from TRBV29-1 and TRBJ2-1, with D possibly TRBD1 on 5 matching bases. CDR3 sequence reads: CSVELWTFDEQFF. In DNA, the CDR3 is TGCAGCGTTGAATTGTGGACATTCGATGAGCAGTTCTTC.